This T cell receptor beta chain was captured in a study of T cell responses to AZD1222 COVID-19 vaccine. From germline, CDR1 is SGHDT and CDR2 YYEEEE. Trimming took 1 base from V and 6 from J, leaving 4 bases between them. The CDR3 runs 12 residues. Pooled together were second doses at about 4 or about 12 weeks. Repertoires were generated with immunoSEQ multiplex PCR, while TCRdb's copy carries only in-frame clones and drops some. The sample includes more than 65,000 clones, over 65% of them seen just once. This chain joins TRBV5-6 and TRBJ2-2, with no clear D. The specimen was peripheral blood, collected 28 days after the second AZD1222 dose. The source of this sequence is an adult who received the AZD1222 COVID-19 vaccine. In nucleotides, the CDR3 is TGTGCCAGCAGCTTGTCGGCCGGGGAGCTGTTTTTT. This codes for CASSLSAGELFF.